This T cell receptor (beta chain) was observed in a study of cytomegalovirus exposure and HLA in healthy donors. The overall study: HLA-typed donors were the source of about 85 million unique TCRs held in an early data release. General study findings and limits: TCR beta V segments were, for the most part, productive about 87% or about 30% of the time in an earlier analysis. Sequencing probably produced one cluster of sequence variants that were highly shared.

The PCR employed 60 Vbeta primers together with 13 Jbeta primers. TCRdb keeps only in-frame clones here, not all; method: immunoSEQ multiplex PCR. The sample's table shows about 74,000 clones. A word on this clone: Its antigen is unknown.

The V gene lost 8 bases and the J gene lost 3 bases, with 11 bases spanning the gap. Germline lookup yields CDR1 GTSNPN and CDR2 SVGIG (reference sequence). This CDR3 comprises 12 residues. The V call is TRBV30, the J call TRBJ2-1; no firm D call. The TCR sequence derives from a female donor in good health and CMV-seropositive. Sequencing was performed on PBMCs. In nucleotides, the CDR3 is TGTGCCGCGCAGAGGATCTACAATGAGCAGTTCTTC. Protein product: CAAQRIYNEQFF.